The source of this T cell receptor (beta chain) is a study of blood T cell repertoires in COVID-19. On the study more broadly: Some COVID-19 samples were acute and others convalescent; all came from the United States, Italy and Spain.

Germline V gene data show CDR1 as SEHNR and CDR2 as FQNEAQ (reference sequence). The CDR3 spans 17 residues. The V segment lost 1 base and the J segment 3 bases; nucleotides outside the gene matches: 8. Some clones are missing from TCRdb's copy, which holds only in-frame ones; the method was immunoSEQ multiplex PCR. The sample holds just over 650,000 clones; 75% to 90% are singletons and the top ten take around 0.3%. Sequences were obtained from peripheral blood. The clonotype comes from a young woman with acute or convalescent COVID-19. This chain joins TRBV7-9 and TRBJ2-3, with 9 bases that match TRBD1. The CDR3 is CASSLDDRGDLTDTQYF. Written as DNA, the CDR3 is TGTGCCAGCAGCTTAGATGACAGGGGGGATTTGACAGATACGCAGTATTTT.